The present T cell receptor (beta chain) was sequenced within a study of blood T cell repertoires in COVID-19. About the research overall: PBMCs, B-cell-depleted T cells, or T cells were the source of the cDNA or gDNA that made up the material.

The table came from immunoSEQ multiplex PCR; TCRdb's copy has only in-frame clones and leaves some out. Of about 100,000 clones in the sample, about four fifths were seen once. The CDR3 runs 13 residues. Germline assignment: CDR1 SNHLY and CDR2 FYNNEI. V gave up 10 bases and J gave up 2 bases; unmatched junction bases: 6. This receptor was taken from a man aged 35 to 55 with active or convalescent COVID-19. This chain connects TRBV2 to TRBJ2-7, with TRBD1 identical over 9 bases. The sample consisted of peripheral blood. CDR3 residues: CAILGQGTYEQYF. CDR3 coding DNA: TGTGCCATCCTTGGACAGGGGACCTACGAGCAGTACTTC.